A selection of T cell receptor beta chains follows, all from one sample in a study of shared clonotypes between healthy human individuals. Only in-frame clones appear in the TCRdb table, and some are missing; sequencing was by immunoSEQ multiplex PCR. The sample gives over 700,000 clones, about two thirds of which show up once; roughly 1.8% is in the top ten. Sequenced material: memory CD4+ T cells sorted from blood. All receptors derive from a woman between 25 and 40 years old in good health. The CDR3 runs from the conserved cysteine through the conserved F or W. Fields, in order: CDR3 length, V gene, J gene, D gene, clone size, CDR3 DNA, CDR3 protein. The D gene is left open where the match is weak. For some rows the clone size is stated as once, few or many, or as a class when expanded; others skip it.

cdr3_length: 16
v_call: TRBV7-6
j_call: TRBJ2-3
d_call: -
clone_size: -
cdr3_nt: TGTGCCAGCAGCAGGGGACCCCCGGGGAGCACAGATACGCAGTATTTT
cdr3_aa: CASSRGPPGSTDTQYF

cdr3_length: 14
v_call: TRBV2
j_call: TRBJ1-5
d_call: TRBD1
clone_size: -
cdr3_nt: TGTGCCAGCACTCCGGGACAGGCTAATCAGCCCCAGCATTTT
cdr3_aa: CASTPGQANQPQHF

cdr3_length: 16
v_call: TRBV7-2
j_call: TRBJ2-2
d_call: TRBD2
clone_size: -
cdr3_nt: TGTGCCAGCAGCCTACTAGCGGGGGGGAACACCGGGGAGCTGTTTTTT
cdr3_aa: CASSLLAGGNTGELFF

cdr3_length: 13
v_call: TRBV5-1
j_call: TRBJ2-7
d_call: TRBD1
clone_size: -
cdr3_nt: TGCGCCAGCACCCCGACAGGGGTGGACGAGCAGTACTTC
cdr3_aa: CASTPTGVDEQYF

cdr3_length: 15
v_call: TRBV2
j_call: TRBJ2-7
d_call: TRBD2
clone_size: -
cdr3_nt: TGTGCCAGCAGGGAAGGACTAGCGGGGGGCTACGAGCAGTACTTC
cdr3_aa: CASREGLAGGYEQYF

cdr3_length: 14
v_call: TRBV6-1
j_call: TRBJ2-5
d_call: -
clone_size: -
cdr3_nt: TGTGCCAGCAGTGTCCCACAGTACCAAGAGACCCAGTACTTC
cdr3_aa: CASSVPQYQETQYF

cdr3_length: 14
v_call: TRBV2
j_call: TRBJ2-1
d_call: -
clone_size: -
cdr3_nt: TGTGCCAGCAAGCAGTTGTGGTCCTACAATGAGCAGTTCTTC
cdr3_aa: CASKQLWSYNEQFF

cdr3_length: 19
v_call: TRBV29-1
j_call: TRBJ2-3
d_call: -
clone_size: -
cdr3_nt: TGCAGCGTTGAAGATTGGCCTTCCCAAGCAATATCTAGCACAGATACGCAGTATTTT
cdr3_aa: CSVEDWPSQAISSTDTQYF

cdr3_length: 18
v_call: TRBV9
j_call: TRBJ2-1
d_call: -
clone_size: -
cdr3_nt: TGTGCCAGCAGCGTAGCCCCAACTATCTTAAGTTACTACAATGAGCAGTTCTTC
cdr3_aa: CASSVAPTILSYYNEQFF

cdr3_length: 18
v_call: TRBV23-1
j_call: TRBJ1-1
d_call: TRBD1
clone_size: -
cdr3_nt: TGCGCCAGCAGCCCCAGGGGGGGGCGAAGTCACATGAACACTGAAGCTTTCTTT
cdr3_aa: CASSPRGGRSHMNTEAFF

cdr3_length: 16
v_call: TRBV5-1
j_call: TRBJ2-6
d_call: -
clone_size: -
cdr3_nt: TGCGCCAGCAGCTTGGGACAGAGCTCTGGGGCCAACGTCCTGACTTTC
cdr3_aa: CASSLGQSSGANVLTF

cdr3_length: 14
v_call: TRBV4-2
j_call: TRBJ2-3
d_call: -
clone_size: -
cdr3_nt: TGTGCCAGCAGCGAAACCCCGAACCTTGGCGCGCAGTATTTT
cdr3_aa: CASSETPNLGAQYF

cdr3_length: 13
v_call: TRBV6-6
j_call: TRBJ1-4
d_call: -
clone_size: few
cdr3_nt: TGTGCCAGCAGTTTTCAGGCCCGGGAAAAACTGTTTTTT
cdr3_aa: CASSFQAREKLFF

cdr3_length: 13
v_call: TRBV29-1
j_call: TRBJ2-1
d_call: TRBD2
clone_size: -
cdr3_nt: TGCAGCGTTACCGGGACTAGTGCCAATGAGCAGTTCTTC
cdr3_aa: CSVTGTSANEQFF

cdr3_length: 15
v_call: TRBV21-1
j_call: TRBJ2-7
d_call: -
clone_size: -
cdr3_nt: TGTGCCAGCAGCAAATCGATACAGGTTTCCTACGAGCAGTACTTC
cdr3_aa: CASSKSIQVSYEQYF

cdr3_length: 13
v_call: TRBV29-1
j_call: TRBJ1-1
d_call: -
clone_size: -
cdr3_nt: TGCAGCGGGGGGAAGGGCCGGGATAGTGAAGCTTTCTTT
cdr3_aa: CSGGKGRDSEAFF

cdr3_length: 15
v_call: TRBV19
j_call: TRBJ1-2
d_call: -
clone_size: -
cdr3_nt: TGTGCCAGTAGAACCGGACAGACCACTAACTATGGCTACACCTTC
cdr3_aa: CASRTGQTTNYGYTF

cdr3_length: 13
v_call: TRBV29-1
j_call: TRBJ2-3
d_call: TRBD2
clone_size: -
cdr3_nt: TGCAGCGTGACTAGCGGGGGCACAGATACGCAGTATTTT
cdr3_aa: CSVTSGGTDTQYF

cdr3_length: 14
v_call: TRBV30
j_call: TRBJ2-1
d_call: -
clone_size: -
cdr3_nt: TGTGCCTGGAGTAGGGACATTATCTGGAATGAGCAGTTCTTC
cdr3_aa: CAWSRDIIWNEQFF

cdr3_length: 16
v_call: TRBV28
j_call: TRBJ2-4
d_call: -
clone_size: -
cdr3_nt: TGTGCCAGCAGTGCCTCGTCGGAGTTGACCAAAAACATTCAGTACTTC
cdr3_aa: CASSASSELTKNIQYF

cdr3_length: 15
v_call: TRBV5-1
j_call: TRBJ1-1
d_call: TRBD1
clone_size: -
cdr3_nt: TGCGCCAGCAGCTCGGCCACAGGGGATGGCACTGAAGCTTTCTTT
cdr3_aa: CASSSATGDGTEAFF

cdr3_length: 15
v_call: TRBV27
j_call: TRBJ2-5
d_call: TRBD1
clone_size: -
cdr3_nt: TGTGCCAGCCGACAGGGGAGAGGGGGCCAAGAGACCCAGTACTTC
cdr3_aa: CASRQGRGGQETQYF

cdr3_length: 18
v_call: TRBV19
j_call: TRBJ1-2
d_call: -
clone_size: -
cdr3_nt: TGTGCCAGTCAGAGGCGGGGGCCGATCGGGATCGATTCCTATGGCTACACCTTC
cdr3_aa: CASQRRGPIGIDSYGYTF

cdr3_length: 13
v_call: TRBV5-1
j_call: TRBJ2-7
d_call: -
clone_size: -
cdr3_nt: TGCGCCAGCAGCGAGCTAGCGCTGGGCGAGCAGTACTTC
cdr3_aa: CASSELALGEQYF

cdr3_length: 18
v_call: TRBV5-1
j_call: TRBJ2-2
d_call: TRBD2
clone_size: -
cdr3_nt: TGCGCCAGCAGCTTCACCTCTAGCGGGAGTTCGAGCACCGGGGAGCTGTTTTTT
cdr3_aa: CASSFTSSGSSSTGELFF

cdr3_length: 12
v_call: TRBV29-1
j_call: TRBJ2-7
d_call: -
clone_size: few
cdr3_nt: TGCAGCGCGGGAATGAGTACCTACGAGCAGTACTTC
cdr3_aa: CSAGMSTYEQYF

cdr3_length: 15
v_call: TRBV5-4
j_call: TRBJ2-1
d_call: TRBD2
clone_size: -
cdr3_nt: TGTGCCAGCAGCTTGGCTAGCGGGAGTAGGGATGAGCAGTTCTTC
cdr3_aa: CASSLASGSRDEQFF

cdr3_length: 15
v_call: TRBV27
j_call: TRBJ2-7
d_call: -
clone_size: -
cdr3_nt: TGTGCCAGCAGCCCCATTCAGGGTAGGTTACGCGAGCAGTACTTC
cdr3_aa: CASSPIQGRLREQYF

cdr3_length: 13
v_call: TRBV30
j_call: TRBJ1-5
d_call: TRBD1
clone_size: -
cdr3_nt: TGTGCCTGGAGTCAGGGGGATGGACAGCCCCAGCATTTT
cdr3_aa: CAWSQGDGQPQHF

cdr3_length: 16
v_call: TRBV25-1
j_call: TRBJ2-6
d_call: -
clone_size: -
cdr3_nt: TGTGCCAGCAGTGAAGGCCGGGGCTCTGGGGCCAACGTCCTGACTTTC
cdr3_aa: CASSEGRGSGANVLTF

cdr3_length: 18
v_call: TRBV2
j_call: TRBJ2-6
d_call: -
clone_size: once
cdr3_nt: TGTGCCAGCAGACTAAAGGGACCGGTTCCATCTGGGGCCAACGTCCTGACTTTC
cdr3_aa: CASRLKGPVPSGANVLTF

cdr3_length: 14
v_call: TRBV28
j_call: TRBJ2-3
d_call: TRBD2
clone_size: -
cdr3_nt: TGTGCCAGCAGCCGAGCGGGAGCTGCGGATACGCAGTATTTT
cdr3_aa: CASSRAGAADTQYF

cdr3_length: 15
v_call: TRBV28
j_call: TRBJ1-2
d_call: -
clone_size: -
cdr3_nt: TGTGCCAGCAGACAGGACAGTCCCTTTAGCTATGGCTACACCTTC
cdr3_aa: CASRQDSPFSYGYTF

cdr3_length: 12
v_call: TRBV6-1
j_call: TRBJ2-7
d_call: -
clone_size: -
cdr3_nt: TGTGCCAGCAGTGGAGACAGAGGGGAAGACTACTTC
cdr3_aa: CASSGDRGEDYF

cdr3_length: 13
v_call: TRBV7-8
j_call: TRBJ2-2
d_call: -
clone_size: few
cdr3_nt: TGTGCCAGCAGCCCAACAGGGTCTGGGGAGCTGTTTTTT
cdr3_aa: CASSPTGSGELFF

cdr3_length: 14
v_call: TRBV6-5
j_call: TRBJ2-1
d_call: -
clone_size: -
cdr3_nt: TGTGCCAGCAGTTACTCTCCGGTTCAGAATGAGCAGTTCTTC
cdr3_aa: CASSYSPVQNEQFF

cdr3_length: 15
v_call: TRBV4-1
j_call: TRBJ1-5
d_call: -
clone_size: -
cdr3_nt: TGCGCCAGCAGCCAAGATCCATATGGGAATCAGCCCCAGCATTTT
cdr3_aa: CASSQDPYGNQPQHF

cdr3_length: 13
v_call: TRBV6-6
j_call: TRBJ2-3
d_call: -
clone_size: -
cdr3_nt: TGTGCCAGCACGACAGGCCCCGGAGATACGCAGTATTTT
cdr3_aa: CASTTGPGDTQYF

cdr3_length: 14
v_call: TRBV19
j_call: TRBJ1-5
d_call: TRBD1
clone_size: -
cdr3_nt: TGTGCCAGTAGTGCTAGGGGGCGAAATCAGCCCCAGCATTTT
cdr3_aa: CASSARGRNQPQHF

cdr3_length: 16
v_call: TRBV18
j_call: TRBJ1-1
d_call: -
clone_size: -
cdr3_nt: TGTGCCAGCTCACCTGAAGGACCCTGGCGGAACACTGAAGCTTTCTTT
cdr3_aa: CASSPEGPWRNTEAFF

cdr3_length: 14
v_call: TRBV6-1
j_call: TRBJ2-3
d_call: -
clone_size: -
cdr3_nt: TGTGCCAGCAGTCTGACAGCTCCGATAGATACGCAGTATTTT
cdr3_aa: CASSLTAPIDTQYF

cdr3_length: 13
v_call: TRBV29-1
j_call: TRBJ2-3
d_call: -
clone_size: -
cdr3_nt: TGCAGCGTTGAACACAGGGTACCGGATACGCAGTATTTT
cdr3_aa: CSVEHRVPDTQYF